The 20 T cell receptor beta chains listed next were all sequenced from one sample in a study of cytomegalovirus exposure and HLA in healthy donors. With 60 Vbeta and 13 Jbeta primers, the PCR was carried out. Using immunoSEQ multiplex PCR, the repertoire was profiled, and TCRdb retains in-frame clones only, with some absent. The sample yields roughly 200,000 clones, more than 65% seen once. Sequencing was performed on PBMCs. Receptor source: a man aged 50 to 59 in good health and CMV-seronegative.

The chain joins TRBV19 to TRBJ1-5, with 8 bases lining up with TRBD1. The germline V gene has CDR1 LNHDA and CDR2 SQIVND (reference sequence). The V segment lost 10 bases and the J segment 4 bases; nucleotides outside the gene matches: 12. The CDR3 runs to 15 residues. The CDR3 protein is CATLAGTGWNQPQHF. CDR3 sequence (DNA): TGTGCCACCCTCGCCGGGACAGGATGGAATCAGCCCCAGCATTTT.

To note about this clone: Distinct nucleotide sequences in the sample also encode this CDR3. This chain links TRBV2 with TRBJ2-7; unclear D gene. Per germline, CDR1 SNHLY and CDR2 FYNNEI. The CDR3 runs to 11 residues. V gave up 5 bases and J gave up 2 bases, with 4 bases separating them. DNA for the CDR3: TGTGCCAGCAGTCCCGCCTACGAGCAGTACTTC. Translation gives CASSPAYEQYF.

In this sample, this clone turned up once. The V gene is TRBV5-1, the J gene TRBJ2-1; the match to TRBD2 covers 10 bases. The CDR3 totals 15 residues. Germline assignment: CDR1 SGHRS and CDR2 YFSETQ. The ends lost 0 bases at V and 7 bases at J; junction bases unmatched: 4. In DNA form, the CDR3 reads TGCGCCAGCAGCTTGGTAGCGGGAGGCATGAATGAGCAGTTCTTC. This encodes CASSLVAGGMNEQFF.

CDR3 region: CASSLEGAGELFF. The CDR3, as DNA: TGTGCCAGCAGCTTAGAAGGGGCCGGGGAGCTGTTTTTT. The rearrangement joins TRBV7-2 to TRBJ2-2, with a tentative D call TRBD1 (5 bases). Trimming shortened V by 1 base and J by 6 bases, and 6 bases separated the two germline ends. CDR1 and CDR2 (germline): SGHTA, FQGNSA. The CDR3 covers 13 residues.

The rearrangement uses TRBV7-3 and TRBJ2-7; 11 bases line up with TRBD2. Germline trimming cut 5 bases from V and 3 bases from J; bases unmatched to any gene: 6. CDR1 and CDR2 from the germline V gene are SGHTA and FQGTGA. The CDR3 length is 15 residues. CDR3 in DNA: TGTGCCAGCAGCGTATCAGGGACTAGCGGCTACGAGCAGTACTTC. This sequence encodes CASSVSGTSGYEQYF.

There are a few counts of this clone. The rearrangement joins TRBV28 to TRBJ2-5, with 10 bases aligning to TRBD2. The CDR3 has 15 amino acids. CDR1 is MDHEN, CDR2 SYDVKM, per germline. The junction had 6 bases not matched to a gene; V was cut back by 3 bases and J by 5 bases. The CDR3 protein is CASSFLAGVEETQYF. CDR3 nucleotide sequence: TGTGCCAGCAGTTTTCTAGCGGGAGTCGAGGAGACCCAGTACTTC.

This clone was seen only a few times. This chain's CDR3 is CASTLMAANTGELFF. CDR3 DNA sequence: TGTGCCAGCACCTTAATGGCCGCGAACACCGGGGAGCTGTTTTTT. The chain is built from TRBV27 and TRBJ2-2; D ambiguous. Looked up from germline, CDR1 is MNHEY and CDR2 is SMNVEV (reference sequence). Trimming removed 7 bases from V and 0 bases from J, with 12 bases in between. The CDR3 length is 15 residues.

The chain couples TRBV7-3 to TRBJ2-1; 8 nucleotides match TRBD2. J lost 0 bases, V lost 5 bases, and 3 bases had no gene match. The germline V gene has CDR1 SGHTA and CDR2 FQGTGA. This CDR3 contains 15 residues. CDR3 DNA: TGTGCCAGCAGCCCAAGCGGGAGCTCCTACAATGAGCAGTTCTTC. This codes for CASSPSGSSYNEQFF.

The J gene is TRBJ1-1, the V gene TRBV7-9; the D gene is possibly TRBD1 (5 bases). V lost 2 bases to trimming and J lost 0 bases, with 7 bases between them. There are 14 residues in the CDR3. Germline CDR1 reads SEHNR; CDR2 reads FQNEAQ (reference sequence). Written as DNA, the CDR3 is TGTGCCAGCAGCTTACAGGGCATGAACACTGAAGCTTTCTTT. This sequence encodes CASSLQGMNTEAFF.

This chain joins TRBV5-4 and TRBJ2-3; D might be TRBD2 (6 bases). Trimming stripped 5 bases from V and 4 bases from J, with 17 bases between. Germline CDR1 is SGHNT and CDR2 is YYREEE (reference sequence). This CDR3 has 15 residues. The CDR3 nucleotides are TGTGCCAGCAGATCTCTAGCGTCTGGATCAGATACGCAGTATTTT. Residues: CASRSLASGSDTQYF.

The chain carries TRBV28 and TRBJ2-1; 11 positions match TRBD2. CDR1 and CDR2 (germline): MDHEN, SYDVKM. The J segment lost 0 bases and the V segment lost 5 bases, leaving 12 bases of the junction unmatched. This CDR3 comprises 19 residues. This CDR3 is CASSTPGTSGWSSYNEQFF. The CDR3 nucleotides read TGTGCCAGCAGTACCCCCGGGACTAGCGGATGGAGCTCCTACAATGAGCAGTTCTTC.

V and J are TRBV5-4 and TRBJ1-1, with a tentative D call TRBD1 (6 bases). CDR1 and CDR2 (germline): SGHNT, YYREEE (reference sequence). This CDR3 comprises 15 residues. V dropped 5 bases and J dropped 7 bases, with 21 bases sitting between them. DNA for the CDR3: TGTGCCAGCAGTCCTACCGGGACGAAAGGGGGTGAAGCTTTCTTT. Residues: CASSPTGTKGGEAFF.

The rearrangement uses TRBV13 and TRBJ2-3, with TRBD2 matching 14 bases. CDR1 PRHDT and CDR2 FYEKMQ come from the germline V gene (reference sequence). V lost 5 bases, J lost 3 bases, and 7 bases stayed unmatched. This CDR3 has 17 residues. The CDR3 sequence: CASSLGTSGSPTDTQYF. The CDR3, as DNA: TGTGCCAGCAGCCTTGGGACTAGCGGGAGTCCGACAGATACGCAGTATTTT.

The V call is TRBV15, the J call TRBJ1-5; no clear D. CDR1 LNHNV and CDR2 YYDKDF come from the germline V gene (reference sequence). Between the trimmed V and J ends, which lost 0 bases and 7 bases, there was a span of 13 bases. The CDR3 has 15 amino acids. In nucleotides, the CDR3 is TGTGCCACCAGCAGAGATTCGCAGGCTCAGCAGCCCCAGCATTTT. This translates into CATSRDSQAQQPQHF.

The rearrangement joins TRBV19 to TRBJ1-5; no clear D. CDR3 size: 15 residues. V was shortened by 5 bases and J by 1 base, with 12 bases between the two germline ends. Germline CDR1 is LNHDA and CDR2 is SQIVND (reference sequence). CDR3 coding DNA: TGTGCCAGTAGTTCCGGAGGCAGGAGCAATCAGCCCCAGCATTTT. Protein product: CASSSGGRSNQPQHF.

This chain joins TRBV28 and TRBJ2-7, with a tentative D call TRBD2 (6 bases). CDR3 length: 16 amino acids. Germline CDR1 MDHEN, CDR2 SYDVKM. V was pared by 6 bases and J by 4 bases, with 22 bases between. The CDR3 DNA reads as TGTGCCAGCAGCACTACCGCCGGGGAGGCCTATTACGAGCAGTACTTC. Its protein product is CASSTTAGEAYYEQYF. The entire variable domain, with the rest obtained from reference TRBV28 and TRBJ2-7, is as follows: DVKVTQSSRYLVKRTGEKVFLECVQDMDHENMFWYRQDPGLGLRLIYFSYDVKMKEKGDIPEGYSVSREKKERFSLILESASTNQTSMYLCASSTTAGEAYYEQYFGPGTRLTVT.

This clone turned up a few times. CDR3 bases: TGTGCCAGCAGCTCGACAGGGACACTTTCCTACGAGCAGTACTTC. Amino acid sequence: CASSSTGTLSYEQYF. The V and J genes are TRBV5-4 and TRBJ2-7; 7 bases match TRBD1. CDR3 length: 15 residues. The germline gives CDR1 SGHNT, CDR2 YYREEE (reference sequence). The V and J ends lost 3 bases and 1 base, in that order; junction bases with no gene match: 7.

The V gene is TRBV28, the J gene TRBJ2-5, with TRBD2 matching 7 bases. The DNA end is more similar to TRBJ2-7, so the J call may be wrong. This CDR3 is built from 13 residues. The germline CDR1 and CDR2 sequences are MDHEN and SYDVKM. CDR3 residues: CASSPGLNYEQYF. The CDR3 coding sequence is TGTGCCAGCAGTCCGGGACTAAACTACGAGCAGTACTTC.

This chain uses TRBV6-5 with TRBJ2-7, with a weak D call TRBD2 (5 bases). Germline values: CDR1 MNHEY, CDR2 SVGAGI. V lost 0 bases and J 5 bases, leaving 14 bases between the germline ends. CDR3 length: 15 amino acids. The CDR3 nucleotides read TGTGCCAGCAGTTACTCGAGGGCCCCCGGGGACGAGCAGTACTTC. Protein: CASSYSRAPGDEQYF.

A note on this clone: Relative to the germline gene, one junction end is altered; a read error may explain this. This chain connects TRBV7-9 to TRBJ2-7; 11 bases are shared with TRBD1. Germline CDR1 reads SEHNR; CDR2 reads FQNEAQ (reference sequence). The CDR3 extends over 18 amino acids. Here the CDR3 reads CSSSPRDRGKVDRYEQYF. CDR3 nucleotides: TGTTCCAGCAGCCCCCGGGACAGGGGGAAAGTAGATCGGTACGAGCAGTACTTC. Combining the CDR3 with reference TRBV7-9 and TRBJ2-7 gives the whole variable domain DTGVSQNPRHKITKRGQNVTFRCDPISEHNRLYWYRQTLGQGPEFLTYFQNEAQLEKSRLLSDRFSAERPKGSFSTLEIQRTEQGDSAMYLCSSSPRDRGKVDRYEQYFGPGTRLTVT.